This T cell receptor beta chain was recovered during a study of OX40 agonist ivuxolimab in advanced cancers. Study in general: Among those enrolled, mean age was 60 years (range about 23 to 85) and about 82% were male. The study, taken as a whole, reports: At 0.1 to 3.0 mg/kg and by week 6, CD4+ and CD8+ T cells in the blood had expanded clonally. What antigens the expanded peripheral T cells recognized was never established.

Patients were ineligible given autoimmune disease history or systemic immunosuppression. Per germline, CDR1 SGHTA and CDR2 FQGNSA. This CDR3 has 13 amino acids. V gave up 1 base and J gave up 3 bases, with 4 bases separating them. The assay was immunoSEQ multiplex PCR, and TCRdb's table has in-frame clones only and misses some. The data contain about 53,000 clones, roughly 84% of them singletons. For this clone: Its cognate antigen is unknown. Other DNA sequences from this sample encode an identical CDR3 as well.

The sequences come from CD4+ or CD8+ T cells sorted from blood, collected in a trial of the OX40 agonist ivuxolimab. The TCR comes from an adult with an advanced solid tumor such as melanoma, head and neck, liver or kidney cancer. The chain links TRBV7-2 to TRBJ1-5; D is ambiguous. The CDR3 loop reads CASSLGPNQPQHF. DNA for the CDR3: TGTGCCAGCAGCTTAGGCCCCAATCAGCCCCAGCATTTT.